The text below deals with one T cell receptor beta chain. Per the original data handling: By means of reference gene primer amplification, nucleated cell counts were estimated. Method: immunoSEQ multiplex PCR; TCRdb's copy keeps in-frame clones and lacks some. That table supplies the V and J calls and clone size; D and trimming were determined from the DNA. The top ten clones hold about 2% of a sample with about 480,000 clones, over 75% of them seen once. The CDR3 loop spans 14 amino acids. Trimming took 4 bases from V and 4 from J; bases not matched to a gene: 7. Germline CDR1 WNHNN, CDR2 SYGVQD (reference sequence). These data originate in a study of blood T cell repertoires in COVID-19. Study-wide context: Nucleic acid was either cDNA or gDNA, and it came from T cells, B-cell-depleted T cells, or PBMCs.

Cohort assignment relied on participant-reported clinical history. The chain uses TRBV10-1 and TRBJ2-7, with TRBD2 matching over 7 bases. The sequenced sample was PBMCs or T cells enriched from blood (not recorded which). This clonotype originated in a woman between 35 and 50 years old who had recovered from COVID-19. In DNA form, the CDR3 reads TGCGCCAGCAGTGGCCGAGGGGAGGGGTACGAGCAGTACTTC. Its translation is CASSGRGEGYEQYF.